Below, 19 T cell receptor beta chains from the same sample are listed, as sequenced in a study of blood T cell repertoires in COVID-19. The repertoire was sequenced with immunoSEQ multiplex PCR; TCRdb's copy has only in-frame clones and lacks some. The sample yields nearly 65,000 clones, around four fifths seen once. Sequenced sample: peripheral blood. These receptors were taken from a human donor in a cohort sampled during active COVID-19.

This clone was seen a handful of times. The same CDR3 is also encoded by other DNA sequences in this sample. The chain carries TRBV7-2 and TRBJ2-7; maybe TRBD1 (6 bases). CDR3 size: 14 residues. V dropped 1 base and J dropped 3 bases, with 10 bases sitting between them. Germline lookup yields CDR1 SGHTA and CDR2 FQGNSA. In nucleotides, the CDR3 is TGTGCCAGCAGCTTAGATGGGGGCTTCTACGAGCAGTACTTC. Translating it yields CASSLDGGFYEQYF.

This clone came up a few times. V and J are TRBV5-1 and TRBJ1-2, with a weak D call TRBD1 (6 bases). The CDR3 is 16 amino acids. CDR1 is SGHRS and CDR2 is YFSETQ in the germline V gene. Trimming shortened V by 4 bases and J by 5 bases, and 21 bases separated the two germline ends. The chain's CDR3 is CASSPGHLNPLYGYTF. For the CDR3, the DNA is TGCGCCAGCAGCCCGGGACATCTTAACCCTCTTTATGGCTACACCTTC.

DNA for the CDR3: TGTGCCAGCAGTTCCGACAGGGGATTTATGAACACTGAAGCTTTCTTT. Translated: CASSSDRGFMNTEAFF. This chain connects TRBV6-2 or TRBV6-3 to TRBJ1-1; 8 bases are shared with TRBD1. The CDR3 runs 16 residues. CDR1 MNHEY and CDR2 SVGEGT come from the germline V gene. J lost 0 bases, V lost 4 bases, and 7 bases had no gene match.

The rearrangement links TRBV21-1 to TRBJ2-4; TRBD1 is the table's D call and was not checked against the DNA. TRBV21-1 is a recognized pseudogene. There are 21 residues in the CDR3. The CDR3 DNA sequence: TGTGCCAGCAGCAAAGACGGGGACAGAGATCAAAACCTAGTAGCCAAAAACATTCAGTACTTC. As protein: CASSKDGDRDQNLVAKNIQYF.

This chain connects TRBV18 to TRBJ2-5; 8 bases are shared with TRBD1. This CDR3 is built from 15 residues. V dropped 3 bases and J dropped 4; count of bases not matched to a gene: 7. Germline lookup yields CDR1 KGHSH and CDR2 LQKENI. Here the CDR3 DNA reads TGTGCCAGCTCACCGGGTCAGGGGGCTGGAGAGACCCAGTACTTC. Its protein product is CASSPGQGAGETQYF.

The chain couples TRBV6-5 to TRBJ1-5; weak D call: TRBD1 (6 bases). V lost 5 bases to trimming and J lost 6 bases, with 8 bases between them. The CDR3 totals 12 residues. Germline-derived CDR1 and CDR2 are MNHEY and SVGAGI. The CDR3 reads CASSSRGQPQHF. The CDR3 DNA follows: TGTGCCAGCAGTAGCAGGGGTCAGCCCCAGCATTTT.

This clone was counted ten times or more. The V gene is TRBV3-1 (or the pseudogene TRBV3-2), the J gene TRBJ1-6; perhaps TRBD1 as D (6 bases). The germline V gene has CDR1 LGHDT and CDR2 YNNKEL (reference sequence). CDR3 length: 17 amino acids. V gave up 0 bases and J gave up 4 bases, with 13 bases separating them. CDR3 residues: CASSQEPQGRYNSPLHF. In DNA form, the CDR3 reads TGTGCCAGCAGCCAAGAGCCCCAGGGGCGTTATAATTCACCCCTCCACTTT.

This clone was picked up a small number of times. This chain links TRBV7-8 with TRBJ1-3; a weak D match, TRBD1 (6 bases). Germline CDR1 reads SGHVS; CDR2 reads FQNEAQ. CDR3 length: 13 residues. V lost 9 bases, J lost 0 bases, and 9 bases lay in between. CDR3 in DNA: TGTGCCAGTGGACAGACCTCTGGAAACACCATATATTTT. Residues: CASGQTSGNTIYF.

V and J are TRBV20-1 and TRBJ2-7, with 12 positions matching TRBD1. V shed 3 bases and J 7 bases; nucleotides not matched to a gene: 4. Germline assignment: CDR1 DFQATT and CDR2 SNEGSKA (reference sequence). CDR3 length equals 13 residues. The chain's CDR3 is CSASGTGGWEQYF. CDR3 nucleotides: TGCAGTGCTAGTGGGACAGGGGGCTGGGAGCAGTACTTC.

This clone occurred a few times. The CDR3 loop is CASSSYRQNYGYTF. CDR3 DNA: TGTGCCAGCAGTTCTTACCGACAGAACTATGGCTACACCTTC. This chain uses TRBV27 with TRBJ1-2, with D possibly TRBD1 on 5 matching bases. V was shortened by 4 bases and J by 2 bases, with 11 bases between the two germline ends. Germline CDR1 reads MNHEY; CDR2 reads SMNVEV (reference sequence). The CDR3 loop spans 14 amino acids.

The chain combines TRBV28 with TRBJ1-2; TRBD1 matches at 10 bases. Germline lookup yields CDR1 MDHEN and CDR2 SYDVKM. V shed 6 bases, J shed 10 bases, and the junction held 8 bases outside the gene matches. This CDR3 has 13 residues. The CDR3 bases are TGTGCCAGCAGCTACCGGGACAGGGGCCCCTACACCTTC. This codes for CASSYRDRGPYTF.

The rearrangement uses TRBV9 and TRBJ2-3; 14 nucleotides align to TRBD2. CDR3 size: 18 residues. The germline V gene encodes CDR1 SGDLS and CDR2 YYNGEE. The ends lost 1 base at V and 1 base at J; junction bases unmatched: 5. CDR3 sequence (DNA): TGTGCCAGCAGCGTAAGACTAGCGGGAGGGCTCGGCACAGATACGCAGTATTTT. Encoded protein: CASSVRLAGGLGTDTQYF.

The gene calls are TRBV7-3 and TRBJ1-1; D not resolved. Per the germline V gene, CDR1 is SGHTA and CDR2 is FQGTGA. With 1 base removed from V and 1 base from J, the gap between germline ends came to 4 bases. The CDR3 length is 13 residues. Written as DNA, the CDR3 is TGTGCCAGCAGCTTAAGGGCGAACACTGAAGCTTTCTTT. It translates to CASSLRANTEAFF.

The chain employs TRBV12-3 or TRBV12-4 and TRBJ1-1, with D hard to call. The length of the CDR3 is 13 residues. The V and J ends lost 2 bases and 3 bases respectively, with 7 bases between them. The CDR3 DNA reads as TGTGCCAGCAGTTTATGGGAGCACACTGAAGCTTTCTTT. Translation: CASSLWEHTEAFF.

In DNA, the CDR3 is TGCGCCAGCAGCTTCAGACTAGCGGGGCCAGCGGGAGAGACCCAGTACTTC. Translating it yields CASSFRLAGPAGETQYF. The V gene is TRBV5-1, the J gene TRBJ2-5; 11 bases are a match to TRBD2. From germline, CDR1 is SGHRS and CDR2 YFSETQ. V lost 2 bases, J lost 4 bases, and 10 bases stayed unmatched. There are 17 residues in the CDR3.

The rearrangement links TRBV18 to TRBJ1-5, with 7 nucleotides matching TRBD1. Germline assignment: CDR1 KGHSH and CDR2 LQKENI. The CDR3 length is 16 residues. The ends lost 1 base at V and 2 bases at J; junction bases unmatched: 5. Written as DNA, the CDR3 is TGTGCCAGCTCACCACAGGGGGCAAGTGGCAATCAGCCCCAGCATTTT. Translated: CASSPQGASGNQPQHF.

The count of this clone is one. This sequence joins TRBV6-5 and TRBJ1-1; a possible D gene is TRBD1 (6 bases). The CDR3 runs 15 residues. V was trimmed by 2 bases and J by 0 bases, leaving 10 bases between them. Germline assignment: CDR1 MNHEY and CDR2 SVGAGI. The CDR3: CASSYLGQLNTEAFF. As DNA, the CDR3 is TGTGCCAGCAGTTACCTCGGACAGTTGAACACTGAAGCTTTCTTT.

V is TRBV24-1 and J is TRBJ2-3, with 9 positions matching TRBD1. Per the germline V gene, CDR1 is KGHDR and CDR2 is SFDVKD. V lost 5 bases and J lost 3; bases outside the gene matches: 23. The CDR3 totals 21 residues. This CDR3 is CATSGNAGRTGEGPWTDTQYF. Here the CDR3 DNA reads TGTGCCACCAGTGGTAATGCCGGGCGGACAGGGGAAGGTCCGTGGACAGATACGCAGTATTTT.

The rearrangement links TRBV7-8 to TRBJ1-6, with 9 bases matching TRBD1. This CDR3 comprises 14 residues. CDR1 and CDR2 from the germline V gene are SGHVS and FQNEAQ. V trimming: 5 bases; J trimming: 6 bases; junction bases outside the gene matches: 2. CDR3 sequence (DNA): TGTGCCAGCAGCCCGGACAGGGGTAATTCACCCCTCCACTTT. It translates to CASSPDRGNSPLHF.